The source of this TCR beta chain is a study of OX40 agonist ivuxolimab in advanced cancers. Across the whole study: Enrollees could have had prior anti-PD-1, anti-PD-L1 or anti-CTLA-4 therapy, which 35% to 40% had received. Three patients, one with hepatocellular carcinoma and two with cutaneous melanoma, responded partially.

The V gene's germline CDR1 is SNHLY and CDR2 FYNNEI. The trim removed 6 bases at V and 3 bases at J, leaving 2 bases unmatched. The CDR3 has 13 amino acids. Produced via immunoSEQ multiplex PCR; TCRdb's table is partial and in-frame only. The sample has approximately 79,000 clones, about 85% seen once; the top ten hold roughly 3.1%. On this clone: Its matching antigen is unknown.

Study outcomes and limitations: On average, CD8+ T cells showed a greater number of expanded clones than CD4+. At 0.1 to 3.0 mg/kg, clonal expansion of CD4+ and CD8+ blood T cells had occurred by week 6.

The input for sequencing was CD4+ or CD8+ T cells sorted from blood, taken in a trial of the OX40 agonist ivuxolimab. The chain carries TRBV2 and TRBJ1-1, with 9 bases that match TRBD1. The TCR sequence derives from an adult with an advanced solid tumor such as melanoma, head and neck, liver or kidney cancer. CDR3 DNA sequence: TGTGCCAGCAGGGGACAGGGAGACACTGAAGCTTTCTTT. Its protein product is CASRGQGDTEAFF.